This T cell receptor (beta chain) was recovered during a study of a mutant IDH1 vaccine in newly diagnosed glioma (dated by TCRdb to the early 2020s). For context, the study as a whole: Across visits V03 through V10, patients got a total of eight vaccinations, given in weeks 1, 3, 5, 7, 11, 15, 19 and 23. Vaccination was initiated 4-6 weeks after radiotherapy alone, or concurrently with temozolomide cycles in the chemotherapy-containing groups. Of the approximately 29 treated patients, 62.5% were male and about 40% were female, and a mean age of 40.4 years was recorded. Before enrollment, patients had received standard therapy of radiotherapy alone, temozolomide alone, or radiochemotherapy with temozolomide; most received the combination. Peripheral blood samples were drawn at six visits, namely V03 (baseline), V05, V07, V10, V12 and V13. For exploratory analyses, longitudinal TCRB deep sequencing was carried out in 25 to 30 treated patients wherever samples were available.

Regarding this clone: The antigen it recognizes is unknown. No qualities accompany the bases; no much larger clone lies one base away.

Libraries were constructed by the immunoSEQ multiplex PCR assay. Rearranged TCR beta chain sequences were amplified with the hsTCRB Kit following the manufacturer's protocol. An Illumina MiSeq was used to sequence the TCRB libraries. In the paper's pipeline: Demultiplexing, trimming and gene mapping were performed with the kit vendor's proprietary platform. TCRdb's version of the immuneACCESS table is confined to in-frame rearrangements and falls short of the full clone set. An unresolved V gene accounts for under half of the shortfall where checked; the remainder is of unknown origin. V, J and clone size derive from that table, while D and trimming were established from the DNA sequence. This sample comprises 45,000 to 65,000 clones, roughly 82% of them detected only once. The ten biggest clones cover approximately 2.8% of the sample. Read against the paper, the sample's time point label means: week 5, during vaccination. Each vaccine dose, consisting of 300 ug of a 20-mer mutant IDH1 peptide in Montanide, was administered subcutaneously with topical imiquimod. Donors had newly diagnosed WHO grade 3 or 4 IDH1-mutant astrocytomas with loss of nuclear ATRX. The samples were drawn from NOA16, a multicentre, single-arm, open-label phase I trial in Germany that tested a mutant IDH1 peptide vaccine in humans for the first time. Genomic DNA for TCRB sequencing was extracted from EDTA blood using the DNeasy Blood and Tissue Kit.

Via the germline V gene, CDR1 is WSHSY and CDR2 SAAADI. The CDR3 measures 14 amino acids from cysteine to phenylalanine. Here the CDR3 DNA is all that survives: 42 bases in frame from base 1. Relative to germline, V is 0 bases shorter and J is 3 bases shorter, with 6 bases between their ends. Summary of the overall study and its limitations: Availability determined which PBMC samples were chosen for TCRB deep sequencing. Vaccine-induced immune responses across multiple MHC alleles were detected in around 92% of patients. No apparent relationship was observed between pseudoprogression and alterations in the top peripheral T cell clonotypes detected by TCRB sequencing. The authors stated that sample limitations prevented analyses of patient blood samples from being reproduced.

This sample comprised PBMCs, obtained from a glioma patient whose treatment included an IDH1 peptide vaccine. This receptor was taken from a young woman with glioma. Some clones in this sample may be carry-over from other donors' samples. This sequence uses TRBV10-2 and TRBJ2-1, with TRBD2 perhaps the D gene, on 5 matching bases. The CDR3 protein sequence reads: CASSESGNYNEQFF. The bases are TGCGCCAGCAGTGAGTCCGGGAACTACAATGAGCAGTTCTTC.